This T cell receptor beta chain derives from a study of blood T cell repertoires in COVID-19 (dated by TCRdb to the early 2020s). Notes on the research overall: The collaborator samples originated in the United States, Italy and Spain and spanned the acute and convalescent phases of COVID-19. The repertoires were released in a freely available public database meant as a resource for research on the immune response to SARS-CoV-2. Where available, HLA class I and class II types were obtained from metadata supplied by the sample provider rather than from assay-based typing. The material from the prospective study consisted of cDNA or gDNA derived from T cells, B-cell-depleted T cells, or PBMCs. Samples were obtained from the ongoing ImmuneRACE study (first 160 participants) and from roughly 1,300 subjects provided by 6 global collaborators. Deeply sampled blood TCRbeta repertoires from subjects exposed to, actively infected with, or recovered from COVID-19 were included in the dataset. The sample metadata nearly always contained a de-identified subject ID, COVID-19 status, age in years and sex. Overall study results and their limits: How much clinical and demographic metadata was included differed by source and by participant, and the metadata was provided uncurated.

Participants in the prospective study were aged about 18 to 95 years, lived in under 30 United States geographic areas, and enrolled through a virtual design. To assign participants to cohorts, the prospective study relied on clinical history that participants themselves reported in a screening survey and a study questionnaire. Recovered participants in ImmuneRACE Cohort 3 were defined by two consecutive negative NP/OP PCR tests, clearance by a healthcare professional, or resolution of symptoms. Each participant in the prospective study had whole blood, serum and a nasopharyngeal or oropharyngeal swab collected by mobile phlebotomists. Over a 2-month period, participants in the prospective study had the option of providing additional blood draws and questionnaires. Before DNA extraction, prospective study blood samples were shipped either frozen or at room temperature. The CDR3 holds 12 amino acids from the cysteine to the phenylalanine. The kept DNA is CDR3 alone, 36 bases in frame from the first base. V and J lose 11 bases and 0 bases, and a span of 8 bases separates them. Taken from the germline V gene, the CDR1 and CDR2 loops are MDHEN and SYDVKM.

This clone is a singleton in its sample. The specificity of this receptor is unknown. No qualities accompany the bases; no much larger clone lies one base away. The immunoSEQ Assay, a bias-controlled multiplex PCR, was used to amplify TCRbeta CDR3 regions from genomic DNA. On the study's bioinformatics: The number of nucleated cells in each sample was estimated from the amplification of reference gene primers within the assay. To quantify the absolute abundance of each unique TCRbeta CDR3 rearrangement, sequence reads were collapsed and filtered. For each sample, productive Simpson clonality was calculated by taking the square root of Simpson's diversity index across productive rearrangements. Imported from immuneACCESS, the table was reduced by TCRdb to in-frame sequences with V and J called. These copies leave out some clones; in studies compared against another copy, an unresolved V gene accounts for under half, and the cause of the remainder is not known. V, J and clone size derive from that table, while D and trimming were established from the DNA sequence. Across this sample there are some 390,000 clones, with 80% to 90% seen only once. Of the sample, 0.9% to 1.2% is held by the ten largest clones.

The rearrangement joined TRBV28 to TRBJ1-3, with no D gene named confidently. The TCR was taken from a man younger than 45 who had recovered from COVID-19. The sample taken for sequencing was PBMCs or T cells enriched from blood (not recorded which). The DNA sequence is TGTGCCTCCGGGATCTCTGGAAACACCATATATTTT. Protein translation: CASGISGNTIYF. With the rest looked up from the reference TRBV28 and TRBJ1-3 genes rather than sequenced, the full variable domain is DVKVTQSSRYLVKRTGEKVFLECVQDMDHENMFWYRQDPGLGLRLIYFSYDVKMKEKGDIPEGYSVSREKKERFSLILESASTNQTSMYLCASGISGNTIYFGEGSWLTVV.